The present T cell receptor beta chain was sequenced within a study of regulatory T cells in long-lasting Graves disease. Relying on iRepertoire HTBI primers and Arm-PCR of CDR3 regions, the team built TCR beta libraries. From the multiplex PCR reads, TCRdb called clonotypes with MiXCR, one entry per CDR3 protein. The sample has around 460,000 distinct CDR3 sequences, 20% to 25% seen once; the top ten hold 7% to 9%. Time point here: persistent/refractory GD, antithyroid drugs over 5 years with positive TRAb. From RNA extracted from PBMCs, the TCR library was made. An endocrinology department located in Xi'an, China, was where the patients came from. The EDTA tubes were filled with 8 to 9.5 milliliters of drawn peripheral blood. V dropped 6 bases and J dropped 0 bases, with 15 bases sitting between them. CDR3 size: 15 residues. Germline values: CDR1 DFQATT, CDR2 SNEGSKA (reference sequence).

The chain couples TRBV20-1 to TRBJ1-3, with D possibly matching TRBD1 (6 bases). The source of this sequence is a female donor with Graves disease. The input for sequencing was peripheral blood mononuclear cells (PBMCs), taken when the disease was refractory, from a patient treated with antithyroid drugs. For the CDR3, the DNA is TGCAGTGCACGACAGGTCCTAGACTCTGGAAACACCATATATTTT. Amino acids: CSARQVLDSGNTIYF.